The clone carrying this TCR beta chain was seen a single time. Its cognate antigen is unknown. This table comes from immunoSEQ multiplex PCR, and its TCRdb copy is limited to in-frame clones, with some not included. The table records about 110,000 clones, roughly 90% of them present only once. The data were obtained in a study of T cell responses to AZD1222 COVID-19 vaccine. Regarding the study as a whole: Spike-spanning, vaccine-associated CD4 TCRs were dominant at 160-218 and 743-854. Seropositive AZD1222 recipients at baseline numbered only six or seven. Receipt of two AZD1222 doses was followed by a rise in Spike-specific TCR breadth and depth.

The CDR3 is 15 amino acids. After removal of 5 bases from V and 10 bases from J, the junction contained 11 bases not matched to a gene. Germline CDR1 is LNHDA and CDR2 is SQIVND (reference sequence). The receptor was derived from an adult who received the AZD1222 COVID-19 vaccine. This rearrangement joins TRBV19 to TRBJ2-1, with 10 positions matching TRBD1. The material sequenced was peripheral blood, taken 28 days after the second AZD1222 dose. As DNA, the CDR3 is TGTGCCAGTAGTCAACCGGGACAGGGGTCCGGAGAGCAGTTCTTC. This encodes CASSQPGQGSGEQFF.